Below are 2 T cell receptor beta chains sequenced from a single sample in a study of control samples from healthy donors and cancer patients. Sequencing used immunoSEQ multiplex PCR; TCRdb keeps in-frame clones, though not all of them. The profile shows around 70,000 clones, 94% of them singletons. Source material: blood. The origin of the receptors is a woman in her twenties or thirties in good health.

In DNA, the CDR3 is TGTGCCAGTAGTATAACAGGGGATAATGAAAAACTGTTTTTT. Amino acid sequence: CASSITGDNEKLFF. The chain uses TRBV19 and TRBJ1-4; 7 bases agree with TRBD1. V lost 2 bases, J lost 4 bases, and 1 base stayed unmatched. From germline, CDR1 is LNHDA and CDR2 SQIVND (reference sequence). The CDR3 consists of 14 residues. Full variable domain (remainder filled in from reference TRBV19 and TRBJ1-4): DGGITQSPKYLFRKEGQNVTLSCEQNLNHDAMYWYRQDPGQGLRLIYYSQIVNDFQKGDIAEGYSVSREKKESFPLTVTSAQKNPTAFYLCASSITGDNEKLFFGSGTQLSVL.

This chain uses TRBV7-9 with TRBJ1-3; a possible D gene is TRBD1 (5 bases). The germline CDR1 and CDR2 sequences are SEHNR and FQNEAQ (reference sequence). The CDR3 runs to 15 residues. V was pared by 8 bases and J by 0 bases, with 14 bases between. The CDR3: CASADQGLSGNTIYF. In DNA form, the CDR3 reads TGTGCCAGCGCCGACCAGGGTCTCTCTGGAAACACCATATATTTT.